Below are 27 T cell receptor beta chains sequenced from a single sample in a study of response to subunit inactivated influenza vaccine. One entry per CDR3 protein, called by TCRdb with MiXCR from the RT-PCR reads. The sample has 800,000 or so distinct CDR3 sequences; around 20% are singletons. The starting material was PBMCs from blood, obtained 5 days after vaccination. These receptors were obtained from a man aged 50-59 years who received an inactivated influenza vaccine.

The chain joins TRBV14 to TRBJ1-1; D is perhaps TRBD1 (6 bases). The CDR3 covers 15 residues. Deletions cut 1 base from V and 5 bases from J, with 14 bases between. CDR1 is SGHDN, CDR2 FVKESK, per germline. CDR3 DNA: TGTGCCAGCAGCCAAGCCACAGGGCTTTGGACTGAAGCTTTCTTT. This codes for CASSQATGLWTEAFF. The entire variable domain, with the rest obtained from reference TRBV14 and TRBJ1-1, is as follows: EAGVTQFPSHSVIEKGQTVTLRCDPISGHDNLYWYRRVMGKEIKFLLHFVKESKQDESGMPNNRFLAERTGGTYSTLKVQPAELEDSGVYFCASSQATGLWTEAFFGQGTRLTVV.

This clonotype was observed a few times. The J gene is TRBJ2-3, the V gene TRBV12-3 or TRBV12-4, with 10 bases identical to TRBD2. CDR3 length: 15 residues. Unmatched junction bases numbered 3, after V lost 6 bases and J lost 0 bases. DNA for the CDR3: TGTGCCAGCAGCGATAGCGGGAGGAGCACAGATACGCAGTATTTT. As protein: CASSDSGRSTDTQYF.

The chain couples TRBV10-3 to TRBJ2-1, with 11 bases that match TRBD1. Per the germline V gene, CDR1 is ENHRY and CDR2 is SYGVKD. The CDR3 runs to 16 residues. Losses at the gene ends were 2 bases for V and 9 bases for J; bases not matched to a gene: 9. The CDR3 loop reads CAISEGGGQGAGEQFF. The DNA of the CDR3 is TGTGCCATCAGTGAGGGTGGAGGACAGGGGGCGGGTGAGCAGTTCTTC.

The chain carries TRBV11-2 and TRBJ1-5; D not certain. CDR1 and CDR2 (germline): SGHAT, FQNNGV. The CDR3 contains 15 residues. V was pared by 1 base and J by 0 bases, with 7 bases between. CDR3 coding DNA: TGTGCCAGCAGCTTAGTATCGGGTAGCAATCAGCCCCAGCATTTT. Amino acids: CASSLVSGSNQPQHF.

This clonotype turned up a few times. The chain uses TRBV12-3 or TRBV12-4 and TRBJ2-7, with D tentatively TRBD1 (6 bases). Trimming cost V 4 bases and J 4 bases, with 17 bases left between them. The CDR3 consists of 15 residues. The CDR3 nucleotides are TGTGCCAGCAGTTATAGAGCAGGGGCAGGGTACGAGCAGTACTTC. Encoded protein: CASSYRAGAGYEQYF.

The genes are TRBV7-2 and TRBJ2-7; a weak D match, TRBD1 (5 bases). Germline lookup yields CDR1 SGHTA and CDR2 FQGNSA. There are 14 residues in the CDR3. Trimming shortened V by 5 bases and J by 6 bases, and 17 bases separated the two germline ends. The CDR3, as DNA: TGTGCCAGCAGCCTACTATTAGGGGTTAGCGAGCAGTACTTC. Encoded protein: CASSLLLGVSEQYF.

This clonotype was seen ten or more times. The chain is built from TRBV7-9 and TRBJ2-5; D is uncertain. The CDR3 runs to 15 residues. Germline CDR1 is SEHNR and CDR2 is FQNEAQ (reference sequence). With 1 base removed from V and 4 bases from J, the gap between germline ends came to 13 bases. The CDR3 protein is CASSLGLRRVETQYF. The CDR3 DNA follows: TGTGCCAGCAGCTTAGGGCTCCGACGGGTAGAGACCCAGTACTTC. The whole variable domain, remainder taken from reference TRBV7-9 and TRBJ2-5, is DTGVSQNPRHKITKRGQNVTFRCDPISEHNRLYWYRQTLGQGPEFLTYFQNEAQLEKSRLLSDRFSAERPKGSFSTLEIQRTEQGDSAMYLCASSLGLRRVETQYFGPGTRLLVL.

The V call is TRBV7-2, the J call TRBJ2-7; 7 bases are shared with TRBD2. Per germline, CDR1 SGHTA and CDR2 FQGNSA. The CDR3 totals 15 residues. V lost 0 bases to trimming and J lost 4 bases; unmatched junction nucleotides: 6. The CDR3 is CASSLAASGEYEQYF. CDR3 DNA sequence: TGTGCCAGCAGCTTAGCTGCTAGCGGAGAGTACGAGCAGTACTTC.

This clonotype was recorded at least ten times. The V gene is TRBV12-3 or TRBV12-4, the J gene TRBJ2-1; 9 bases are shared with TRBD2. CDR3 length: 16 residues. Trimming cost V 4 bases and J 6 bases; bases outside gene matches: 10. The CDR3 DNA sequence: TGTGCCAGCAGTTCCCCGGGTCTAGCGGGGATCAATGAGCAGTTCTTC. Its translation: CASSSPGLAGINEQFF.

This clonotype has more than one count but fewer than ten. This chain links TRBV11-2 with TRBJ2-5, with D hard to call. The CDR3 covers 12 residues. From germline, CDR1 is SGHAT and CDR2 FQNNGV. V was pared by 5 bases and J by 4 bases, with 8 bases between. The DNA of the CDR3 is TGTGCCAGCAGCCAGACACGAGAGACCCAGTACTTC. This sequence encodes CASSQTRETQYF.

This CDR3 is CASSVGGAQETQYF. CDR3 bases: TGTGCCAGCAGTGTTGGCGGGGCACAAGAGACCCAGTACTTC. This chain joins TRBV25-1 and TRBJ2-5, with D possibly matching TRBD2 (6 bases). Germline assignment: CDR1 MGHDK and CDR2 SYGVNS. There are 14 residues in the CDR3. V dropped 4 bases and J dropped 2 bases, with 11 bases sitting between them. Full variable domain (outside the CDR3, taken from reference TRBV25-1 and TRBJ2-5): EADIYQTPRYLVIGTGKKITLECSQTMGHDKMYWYQQDPGMELHLIHYSYGVNSTEKGDLSSESTVSRIRTEHFPLTLESARPSHTSQYLCASSVGGAQETQYFGPGTRLLVL.

The chain links TRBV4-1 to TRBJ1-1; D unresolved. V was trimmed by 4 bases and J by 5 bases, leaving 17 bases between them. CDR1 is MGHRA, CDR2 YSYEKL, per germline. CDR3 length equals 15 residues. The CDR3, as DNA: TGCGCCAGCAGCCTGAACACGGAGTTACGGACTGAAGCTTTCTTT. This translates into CASSLNTELRTEAFF.

The chain has TRBV7-9 and TRBJ2-1, with D unresolved. CDR1 is SEHNR, CDR2 FQNEAQ, per germline (reference sequence). This CDR3 region has 14 residues. V lost 1 base and J lost 2, with 6 bases in between. The CDR3 region is CASSLVRPYNEQFF. As DNA, the CDR3 is TGTGCCAGCAGCTTAGTTCGCCCCTACAATGAGCAGTTCTTC. Complete variable domain (other parts from reference TRBV7-9 and TRBJ2-1): DTGVSQNPRHKITKRGQNVTFRCDPISEHNRLYWYRQTLGQGPEFLTYFQNEAQLEKSRLLSDRFSAERPKGSFSTLEIQRTEQGDSAMYLCASSLVRPYNEQFFGPGTRLTVL.

The rearrangement joins TRBV6-1 to TRBJ1-1, with D possibly matching TRBD1 (5 bases). The CDR3 totals 14 residues. From germline, CDR1 is MNHNS and CDR2 SASEGT. V lost 6 bases to trimming and J lost 8 bases, with 19 bases between them. Here the CDR3 DNA reads TGTGCCAGCAGATCCCTCGGGACGGCGTTGGAAGCTTTCTTT. Encoded protein: CASRSLGTALEAFF.

This clonotype appeared a single time. The J gene is TRBJ2-3, the V gene TRBV15; no clear D gene. CDR1 LNHNV and CDR2 YYDKDF come from the germline V gene (reference sequence). The CDR3 totals 16 residues. V lost 0 bases, J lost 2 bases, and 12 bases lay in between. CDR3 nucleotide sequence: TGTGCCACCAGCAGAGAAGTGGGGATATACACAGATACGCAGTATTTT. Translation: CATSREVGIYTDTQYF.

The V gene is TRBV28, the J gene TRBJ2-7, with D hard to call. Trimming shortened V by 6 bases and J by 6 bases, and 12 bases separated the two germline ends. The length of the CDR3 is 12 residues. Looked up from germline, CDR1 is MDHEN and CDR2 is SYDVKM. CDR3 sequence reads: CASRSRSGEQYF. The CDR3 DNA sequence: TGTGCCAGCAGATCCAGGTCGGGCGAGCAGTACTTC. Based on the CDR3 plus reference TRBV28 and TRBJ2-7, the full variable domain is DVKVTQSSRYLVKRTGEKVFLECVQDMDHENMFWYRQDPGLGLRLIYFSYDVKMKEKGDIPEGYSVSREKKERFSLILESASTNQTSMYLCASRSRSGEQYFGPGTRLTVT.

The chain carries TRBV5-1 and TRBJ2-7, with D unclear. There are 13 residues in the CDR3. Trimming removed 4 bases at V and 7 bases at J, with 15 bases between. Germline CDR1 reads SGHRS; CDR2 reads YFSETQ. The CDR3 coding sequence is TGCGCCAGCAGCCAAAACTGGGCTGGGGAGCAGTACTTC. It is translated as CASSQNWAGEQYF. Full variable domain (remainder filled in from reference TRBV5-1 and TRBJ2-7): KAGVTQTPRYLIKTRGQQVTLSCSPISGHRSVSWYQQTPGQGLQFLFEYFSETQRNKGNFPGRFSGRQFSNSRSEMNVSTLELGDSALYLCASSQNWAGEQYFGPGTRLTVT.

This chain joins TRBV20-1 and TRBJ2-7; 12 nucleotides agree with TRBD2. CDR1 DFQATT and CDR2 SNEGSKA come from the germline V gene (reference sequence). The CDR3 consists of 17 residues. After removal of 5 bases from V and 7 bases from J, the junction contained 18 bases not matched to a gene. CDR3 sequence reads: CSAALAGGTGEAGEQYF. As DNA, the CDR3 is TGCAGTGCTGCCCTAGCGGGGGGGACCGGAGAGGCTGGGGAGCAGTACTTC.

V usage is TRBV28 and J usage is TRBJ2-7, with unresolved D. The CDR3 runs 11 residues. Germline values: CDR1 MDHEN, CDR2 SYDVKM. Trimming removed 8 bases from V and 1 base from J, with 6 bases in between. Written as DNA, the CDR3 is TGTGCCAGCGAGAGGTCCTACGAGCAGTACTTC. Translation: CASERSYEQYF.

The chain uses TRBV9 and TRBJ2-1; maybe TRBD2 (6 bases). The CDR3 extends over 14 amino acids. Germline V gene sequence: CDR1 SGDLS, CDR2 YYNGEE. The ends were cut back, 4 bases at V and 5 bases at J, with 13 bases in the middle. The CDR3 here is CASSSRGGNNEQFF. CDR3 in DNA: TGTGCCAGCAGCTCCCGAGGAGGGAACAATGAGCAGTTCTTC.

This clonotype was counted between two and nine times. This chain uses TRBV15 with TRBJ2-7; D possibly uses TRBD1 or TRBD2 (5 bases each). V was trimmed by 4 bases and J by 1 base, leaving 14 bases between them. Germline CDR1 is LNHNV and CDR2 is YYDKDF (reference sequence). This CDR3 contains 15 residues. The CDR3 region has the DNA TGTGCCACCAGCACCGCGAGGGGCAGTTCCTACGAGCAGTACTTC. It codes for CATSTARGSSYEQYF.

The chain has TRBV20-1 and TRBJ1-2, with 8 nucleotides matching TRBD1. Germline V gene lookup returns CDR1 DFQATT and CDR2 SNEGSKA (reference sequence). The CDR3 extends over 14 amino acids. Losses at the gene ends were 0 bases for V and 2 bases for J; bases not matched to a gene: 2. CDR3: CSARERTGNYGYTF. CDR3 sequence (DNA): TGCAGTGCTAGAGAAAGGACAGGGAACTATGGCTACACCTTC.

This clonotype was detected only a few times. The chain uses TRBV6-2 or TRBV6-3 and TRBJ1-1; D might be TRBD1 (5 bases). CDR1 and CDR2 from the germline V gene are MNHEY and SVGEGT. This CDR3 has 16 amino acids. The V and J ends lost 5 bases and 1 base respectively, with 17 bases between them. Here the CDR3 DNA reads TGTGCCAGCAGTCCACCTTCCGGACACACGAACACTGAAGCTTTCTTT. Translated: CASSPPSGHTNTEAFF.

This chain joins TRBV10-3 and TRBJ2-3; 15 bases match TRBD2. After removal of 0 bases from V and 3 bases from J, the junction contained 7 bases not matched to a gene. Germline lookup yields CDR1 ENHRY and CDR2 SYGVKD. The CDR3 loop spans 19 amino acids. The DNA for the CDR3 is TGTGCCATCAGTGAGTCGACGGGGACTAGCGGGGGGAGGACAGATACGCAGTATTTT. Translation gives CAISESTGTSGGRTDTQYF.

This sequence joins TRBV5-1 and TRBJ2-1; D ambiguous. V lost 8 bases and J lost 6, with 12 bases in between. This CDR3 spans 12 amino acids. CDR1 is SGHRS and CDR2 is YFSETQ in the germline V gene. In DNA form, the CDR3 reads TGCGCCAGTACCGGATCGGGCAATGAGCAGTTCTTC. Translating gives CASTGSGNEQFF.

This clonotype has more than one count but fewer than ten. This chain connects TRBV7-9 to TRBJ2-7; TRBD1 matches at 9 bases. CDR1 and CDR2 (germline): SEHNR, FQNEAQ (reference sequence). Trimming cost V 5 bases and J 0 bases; bases outside gene matches: 8. CDR3 size: 16 residues. The CDR3 DNA reads TGTGCCAGCAGCGCAAAGACAGGGGGTCTCTCCTACGAGCAGTACTTC. Translation: CASSAKTGGLSYEQYF.

This clonotype has more than one count but fewer than ten. V is TRBV5-1 and J is TRBJ1-2; weak D call: TRBD1 (6 bases). Germline V gene lookup returns CDR1 SGHRS and CDR2 YFSETQ. V gave up 2 bases and J gave up 7 bases, with 15 bases separating them. The CDR3 has 14 amino acids. This CDR3 reads CASSLQGAAIGYTF. In nucleotides, the CDR3 is TGCGCCAGCAGCTTACAGGGCGCGGCTATTGGCTACACCTTC. The full variable domain, with the rest looked up from reference TRBV5-1 and TRBJ1-2, is KAGVTQTPRYLIKTRGQQVTLSCSPISGHRSVSWYQQTPGQGLQFLFEYFSETQRNKGNFPGRFSGRQFSNSRSEMNVSTLELGDSALYLCASSLQGAAIGYTFGSGTRLTVV.